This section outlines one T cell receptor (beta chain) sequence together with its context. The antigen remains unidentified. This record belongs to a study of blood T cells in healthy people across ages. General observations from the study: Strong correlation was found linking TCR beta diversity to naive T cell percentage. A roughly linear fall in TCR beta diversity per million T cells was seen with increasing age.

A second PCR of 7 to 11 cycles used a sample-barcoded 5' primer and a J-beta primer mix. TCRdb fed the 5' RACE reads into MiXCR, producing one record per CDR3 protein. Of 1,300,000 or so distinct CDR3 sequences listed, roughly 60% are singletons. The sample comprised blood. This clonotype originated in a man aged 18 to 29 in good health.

CDR3 in DNA: TGTGCCAGCACCCTCGGGGAAAACTCCTACAATGAGCAGTTCTTC. This codes for CASTLGENSYNEQFF. The J gene is TRBJ2-1, the V gene TRBV6-2 or TRBV6-3; possibly TRBD2 for D (5 bases). In germline, CDR1 is MNHEY, CDR2 SVGEGT. The CDR3 loop spans 15 amino acids. V was shortened by 7 bases and J by 0 bases, with 13 bases between the two germline ends.